One and the same sample provided the 15 T cell receptor beta chains below, sequenced in a study of T cells in tuberculosis. Profiling relied on immunoSEQ multiplex PCR, and the TCRdb table lists in-frame clones only, not all of them. The sample consists of some 41,000 clones, around 93% of them appearing once. The specimen sequenced was PBMCs. The receptors here all came from a donor aged 10 to 29 with latent tuberculosis or without tuberculosis infection. Some clones in this sample may be carry-over from other donors' samples.

This chain links TRBV9 with TRBJ1-3, with 8 bases that match TRBD1. CDR1 and CDR2 from the germline V gene are SGDLS and YYNGEE. The trim removed 0 bases at V and 1 base at J, leaving 12 bases unmatched. There are 19 residues in the CDR3. Written as DNA, the CDR3 is TGTGCCAGCAGCGTAGAAAACAGCGGACAGGGAGAGTCTGGAAACACCATATATTTT. It yields the protein CASSVENSGQGESGNTIYF.

The chain couples TRBV18 to TRBJ1-4, with 8 bases matching TRBD1. Germline-derived CDR1 and CDR2 are KGHSH and LQKENI. The CDR3 has 17 amino acids. Trimming cost V 3 bases and J 7 bases; bases outside gene matches: 13. DNA of the CDR3: TGTGCCAGCTCACCCGGCGACGGACAGGGCGGGGGTGAAAAACTGTTTTTT. Translating gives CASSPGDGQGGGEKLFF.

The V call is TRBV9, the J call TRBJ1-3, with TRBD1 matching over 10 bases. This CDR3 has 16 residues. Germline loops: CDR1 SGDLS, CDR2 YYNGEE. V trimming: 6 bases; J trimming: 3 bases; junction bases outside the gene matches: 9. The CDR3 loop reads CASMEGQGLSGNTIYF. In DNA, the CDR3 is TGTGCCAGCATGGAGGGACAGGGGCTAAGTGGAAACACCATATATTTT. The variable domain in full, with the rest retrieved from reference TRBV9 and TRBJ1-3, is DSGVTQTPKHLITATGQRVTLRCSPRSGDLSVYWYQQSLDQGLQFLIQYYNGEERAKGNILERFSAQQFPDLHSELNLSSLELGDSALYFCASMEGQGLSGNTIYFGEGSWLTVV.

The chain links TRBV5-1 to TRBJ2-3; no reliable D call. V was cut by 0 bases and J by 1 base, with 9 bases left in between. The CDR3 contains 15 residues. The germline gives CDR1 SGHRS, CDR2 YFSETQ. CDR3 sequence: CASSLEVARTDTQYF. CDR3 nucleotide sequence: TGCGCCAGCAGCTTGGAGGTAGCTCGCACAGATACGCAGTATTTT.

The rearrangement links TRBV10-1 to TRBJ1-3; no definite D call. Between the trimmed V and J ends, which lost 6 bases and 2 bases, there was a span of 11 bases. Per the germline V gene, CDR1 is WNHNN and CDR2 is SYGVQD (reference sequence). The CDR3 has 14 amino acids. The CDR3 protein is CASSPSGAGNTIYF. The CDR3 DNA sequence: TGCGCCAGCAGCCCCAGCGGGGCTGGAAACACCATATATTTT.

V gene TRBV6-5 combines with J gene TRBJ2-7, with 8 bases that match TRBD2. The CDR3 extends over 15 amino acids. Per germline, CDR1 MNHEY and CDR2 SVGAGI. The J segment lost 4 bases and the V segment lost 2 bases, leaving 7 bases of the junction unmatched. The CDR3 bases are TGTGCCAGCAGTTACATGGCGGGGGGAGCGTACGAGCAGTACTTC. Its protein is CASSYMAGGAYEQYF.

The J gene is TRBJ2-1, the V gene TRBV19, with 9 bases aligning to TRBD2. The germline CDR1 and CDR2 sequences are LNHDA and SQIVND (reference sequence). CDR3 size: 17 residues. V gave up 2 bases and J gave up 2 bases; unmatched junction bases: 7. CDR3 sequence reads: CASSIPASGAPYNEQFF. The CDR3 DNA sequence: TGTGCCAGTAGTATACCGGCTAGCGGGGCACCCTACAATGAGCAGTTCTTC.

The CDR3 spells CAREGASYNSPLHF. In DNA, the CDR3 is TGCGCCAGAGAGGGGGCCTCCTATAATTCACCCCTCCACTTT. The rearrangement links TRBV4-3 to TRBJ1-6; TRBD1 matches 7 bases. Germline V gives CDR1 LGHNA, CDR2 YSLEER. Losses at the gene ends were 9 bases for V and 0 bases for J; bases not matched to a gene: 2. This CDR3 spans 14 amino acids.

The CDR3 DNA reads as TGCGCCAGCAGCTTCGACGGGACAGGGGGCCACGGGGAGCTGTTTTTT. Its translation: CASSFDGTGGHGELFF. This rearrangement joins TRBV5-1 to TRBJ2-2; 12 bases are a match to TRBD1. The CDR3 is made up of 16 amino acids. Per the germline V gene, CDR1 is SGHRS and CDR2 is YFSETQ. V dropped 2 bases and J dropped 7; count of bases not matched to a gene: 6.

V and J are TRBV21-1 and TRBJ1-5; the table's D call, TRBD1, has no DNA check behind it. TRBV21-1 is a pseudogene segment. CDR3 length: 18 amino acids. This CDR3 reads CASSKLSGQSNSNQPQHF. CDR3 sequence (DNA): TGTGCCAGCAGCAAACTTTCCGGACAAAGCAATAGCAATCAGCCCCAGCATTTT.

This sequence joins TRBV19 and TRBJ1-2; 9 nucleotides agree with TRBD1. This CDR3 has 16 residues. The germline gives CDR1 LNHDA, CDR2 SQIVND (reference sequence). Losses at the gene ends were 5 bases for V and 4 bases for J; bases not matched to a gene: 11. CDR3 residues: CASSSGGQGKGYGYTF. The CDR3 region has the DNA TGTGCCAGTAGTTCCGGGGGACAGGGTAAAGGCTATGGCTACACCTTC. The complete variable domain, with remaining parts taken from reference TRBV19 and TRBJ1-2, reads DGGITQSPKYLFRKEGQNVTLSCEQNLNHDAMYWYRQDPGQGLRLIYYSQIVNDFQKGDIAEGYSVSREKKESFPLTVTSAQKNPTAFYLCASSSGGQGKGYGYTFGSGTRLTVV.

CDR3 DNA: TGTGCCAGCAGCCCAGGCTCTGGAAACACCATATATTTT. It yields the protein CASSPGSGNTIYF. This chain joins TRBV2 and TRBJ1-3; D unclear. CDR1 SNHLY and CDR2 FYNNEI come from the germline V gene. This CDR3 region has 13 residues. The V end was cut by 6 bases, the J end by 0 bases, with 6 bases between. Variable domain in full (rest from reference TRBV2 and TRBJ1-3): EPEVTQTPSHQVTQMGQEVILRCVPISNHLYFYWYRQILGQKVEFLVSFYNNEISEKSEIFDDQFSVERPDGSNFTLKIRSTKLEDSAMYFCASSPGSGNTIYFGEGSWLTVV.

The rearrangement links TRBV23-1 to TRBJ2-7; no reliable D call. TRBV23-1 is flagged as an ORF with uncertain function. V was shortened by 6 bases and J by 2 bases, with 20 bases between the two germline ends. The CDR3 loop spans 16 amino acids. CDR3 in amino acids: CASSPPLPGSTYEQYF. In DNA form, the CDR3 reads TGCGCCAGCAGCCCTCCCCTCCCCGGGTCCACCTACGAGCAGTACTTC.

V gene TRBV5-1 combines with J gene TRBJ1-2; no firm D call. Trimming shortened V by 1 base and J by 8 bases, and 12 bases separated the two germline ends. The germline CDR1 and CDR2 sequences are SGHRS and YFSETQ. The CDR3 loop spans 13 amino acids. CDR3 in amino acids: CASSLSAAGGYTF. The CDR3 nucleotides read TGCGCCAGCAGCTTGAGTGCAGCGGGGGGCTACACCTTC.

The rearrangement links TRBV6-1 to TRBJ1-2; 7 nucleotides match TRBD1. The ends lost 0 bases at V and 14 bases at J; junction bases unmatched: 9. This CDR3 contains 13 residues. Germline CDR1 and CDR2: MNHNS and SASEGT. CDR3 nucleotide sequence: TGTGCCAGCAGTGAAGCAGACAGGGAAGTGGAGACCTTC. Protein product: CASSEADREVETF.